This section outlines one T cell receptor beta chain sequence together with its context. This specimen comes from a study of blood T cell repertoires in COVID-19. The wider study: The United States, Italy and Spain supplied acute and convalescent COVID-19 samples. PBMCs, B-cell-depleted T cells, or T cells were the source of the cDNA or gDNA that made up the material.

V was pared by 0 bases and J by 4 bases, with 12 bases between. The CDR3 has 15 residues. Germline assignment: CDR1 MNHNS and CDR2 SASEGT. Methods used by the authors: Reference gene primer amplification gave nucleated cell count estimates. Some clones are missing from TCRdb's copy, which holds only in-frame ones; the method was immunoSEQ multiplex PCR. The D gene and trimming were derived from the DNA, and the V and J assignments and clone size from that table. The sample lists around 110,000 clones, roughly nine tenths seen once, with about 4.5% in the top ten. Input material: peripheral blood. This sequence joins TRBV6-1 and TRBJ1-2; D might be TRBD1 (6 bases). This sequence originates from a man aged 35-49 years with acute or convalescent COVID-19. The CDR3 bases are TGTGCCAGCAGTGAAGCATTTCAGGGGACCTATGGCTACACCTTC. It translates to CASSEAFQGTYGYTF.